The 11 T cell receptor beta chains given below trace back to one sample, sequenced in a study of T cell responses to AZD1222 COVID-19 vaccine. This table comes from immunoSEQ multiplex PCR, and its TCRdb copy is limited to in-frame clones, with some not included. The table shows 150,000 to 200,000 clones, with about nine tenths occurring only once. The source material was peripheral blood, sampled on day 0 of AZD1222 vaccination. The receptors originated from an adult in good health.

The chain has TRBV4-2 and TRBJ1-5; D unresolved. Trimming cost V 4 bases and J 5 bases, with 15 bases left between them. Germline CDR1 LGHNA, CDR2 YNFKEQ. The CDR3 sequence is 15 residues long. In DNA form, the CDR3 reads TGTGCCAGCAGCCCGGAAGACGGGCGGGATCAGCCCCAGCATTTT. It specifies CASSPEDGRDQPQHF.

The chain's CDR3 is CASSARTSVETQYF. The CDR3 DNA reads as TGTGCCAGCAGCGCCAGGACTAGCGTGGAGACCCAGTACTTC. V gene TRBV7-9 combines with J gene TRBJ2-5; 9 nucleotides line up with TRBD2. The J segment lost 5 bases and the V segment lost 5 bases, leaving 6 bases of the junction unmatched. Germline V gene lookup returns CDR1 SEHNR and CDR2 FQNEAQ (reference sequence). The CDR3 contains 14 residues.

The rearrangement uses TRBV10-3 and TRBJ1-4, with 7 bases matching TRBD1. The CDR3 runs 13 residues. Germline lookup yields CDR1 ENHRY and CDR2 SYGVKD. Unmatched junction bases numbered 3, after V lost 7 bases and J lost 4 bases. The CDR3 DNA reads as TGTGCCATCACCGGGACAGTTAATGAAAAACTGTTTTTT. Translated: CAITGTVNEKLFF.

The chain has TRBV4-1 and TRBJ1-2, with 7 bases aligning to TRBD1. The CDR3 length is 17 residues. Germline CDR1 and CDR2: MGHRA and YSYEKL. With 0 bases clipped from V and 0 bases from J, the junction kept 7 bases outside the gene matches. The CDR3 sequence: CASSQDLGRGTNYGYTF. CDR3 DNA: TGCGCCAGCAGCCAAGATCTAGGCAGGGGGACTAACTATGGCTACACCTTC.

This chain joins TRBV28 and TRBJ2-7; D might be TRBD1 (5 bases). Germline CDR1 is MDHEN and CDR2 is SYDVKM. The V end lost 7 bases, the J end lost 3 bases, and 16 bases lay between the germline ends. This CDR3 spans 14 amino acids. CDR3 sequence (DNA): TGTGCCAGCATTAGCCTCCGTAGGGGCTACGAGCAGTACTTC. Translating gives CASISLRRGYEQYF.

The chain links TRBV9 to TRBJ2-5; possible D gene TRBD2, 6 bases. Per germline, CDR1 SGDLS and CDR2 YYNGEE. The CDR3 extends over 14 amino acids. V lost 2 bases, J lost 5 bases, and 13 bases lay in between. The CDR3 here is CASSVGGGGETQYF. DNA for the CDR3: TGTGCCAGCAGCGTGGGGGGAGGAGGCGAGACCCAGTACTTC.

The chain employs TRBV25-1 and TRBJ1-1; 7 nucleotides match TRBD1. Per germline, CDR1 MGHDK and CDR2 SYGVNS. The CDR3 consists of 15 residues. Trimming removed 2 bases from V and 1 base from J; junction bases left unmatched: 4. The CDR3 nucleotides are TGTGCCAGCAGTGAAAGCGGGACAGAGAACACTGAAGCTTTCTTT. Its translation: CASSESGTENTEAFF.

The V gene is TRBV18, the J gene TRBJ1-1; a possible D gene is TRBD1 (5 bases). The length of the CDR3 is 13 residues. With 6 bases removed from V and 1 base from J, the gap between germline ends came to 9 bases. Germline V lookup: CDR1 KGHSH, CDR2 LQKENI. The CDR3 sequence is CASSRDGNTEAFF. As DNA, the CDR3 is TGTGCCAGCTCGAGGGACGGGAACACTGAAGCTTTCTTT.

The rearrangement joins TRBV18 to TRBJ2-5; 7 nucleotides line up with TRBD1. The CDR3 contains 17 residues. The V gene end was trimmed by 1 base and the J gene end by 4 bases; junction bases not matched to a gene: 12. From germline, CDR1 is KGHSH and CDR2 LQKENI. As DNA, the CDR3 is TGTGCCAGCTCACCACGAAACAGACAGGGTAGGGGAGAGACCCAGTACTTC. Its protein is CASSPRNRQGRGETQYF.

The chain has TRBV3-1 (or the pseudogene TRBV3-2) and TRBJ2-3, with D perhaps matching TRBD1 or TRBD2 (5 bases each). Germline CDR1 LGHDT, CDR2 YNNKEL (reference sequence). With 1 base removed from V and 2 bases from J, the gap between germline ends came to 13 bases. The CDR3 loop spans 16 amino acids. This chain's CDR3 is CASSQGTGLHTDTQYF. CDR3 coding DNA: TGTGCCAGCAGCCAAGGTACGGGGCTACACACAGATACGCAGTATTTT.

This chain links TRBV10-2 with TRBJ2-7; D is possibly TRBD1 (5 bases). This CDR3 has 14 residues. Germline V CDR1 and CDR2: WSHSY, SAAADI. The V end was cut by 0 bases, the J end by 5 bases, with 11 bases between. For the CDR3, the DNA is TGCGCCAGCAGTGAGTCGAACAGGCCCCACGAGCAGTACTTC. This codes for CASSESNRPHEQYF.